This T cell receptor beta chain came from a study of T-cell reconstitution after alpha-beta-depleted transplantation in children. The study, taken as a whole, reports: It was reported that alpha-beta T cells came from several hundred expanded graft clones (about two months after transplant). Newly generated T cells supplied most T-cell counts and diversity one year post-transplant. In some patients, recipient T cells and intrathymic progenitors surviving conditioning explained high day-60 diversity.

Unique molecular identifiers were incorporated during preparation of the TCRbeta library. MiXCR, applied by TCRdb to the PCR reads, yields one record per CDR3 protein. The sample records 200,000 or so distinct CDR3 sequences, just under 6.5% being singletons. The V gene's germline CDR1 is SGHRS and CDR2 YFSETQ. This CDR3 comprises 20 residues. J lost 2 bases, V lost 1 base, and 18 bases had no gene match. This clonotype was detected only a few times. Its antigen is undetermined. The rearrangement uses TRBV5-1 and TRBJ2-7; 10 bases line up with TRBD1. This clonotype was sampled from a girl under three years old with combined immunodeficiency, due to receive a stem cell transplant. This material consisted of PBMCs, taken before TCRalphabeta/CD19-depleted stem cell transplant. For the CDR3, the DNA is TGCGCCAGCAGCTTGTCGGTTTCCGTTGCCCACGGGACAGGGGCCTACGAGCAGTACTTC. This encodes CASSLSVSVAHGTGAYEQYF.